The rows below give T cell receptor beta chains drawn from one sample of a study of technical replicates of blood from several donors. Libraries were prepared by immunoSEQ multiplex PCR; TCRdb keeps only in-frame clonotypes and omits some of them. The table shows roughly 70,000 clones, with 94% occurring only once. Sequenced input: T cells isolated from PBMCs. The receptors were sampled from a human donor in good health. Each CDR3 is given with its conserved first and last residue. D genes are given only for firm matches. Part of the rows lack a size; the others show once, few, many or a class for expanded clones.

j_call: TRBJ2-1
clone_size: once
d_call: TRBD2
v_call: TRBV5-4
cdr3_aa: CASISGSRNEQFF
cdr3_nt: TGTGCCAGCATCAGCGGGAGTAGAAATGAGCAGTTCTTC

j_call: TRBJ2-7
clone_size: .
d_call: .
v_call: TRBV6-5
cdr3_aa: CASSYGIRGASYEQYF
cdr3_nt: TGTGCCAGCAGTTACGGAATCCGCGGCGCCTCCTACGAGCAGTACTTC

j_call: TRBJ2-7
clone_size: .
d_call: .
v_call: TRBV18
cdr3_aa: CASSPRLKGVETYEQYF
cdr3_nt: TGTGCCAGCTCACCTAGACTCAAGGGGGTGGAGACCTACGAGCAGTACTTC

j_call: TRBJ1-1
clone_size: .
d_call: TRBD1
v_call: TRBV9
cdr3_aa: CASSLRTGVPTEAFF
cdr3_nt: TGTGCCAGCAGCCTAAGGACAGGGGTCCCCACTGAAGCTTTCTTT

j_call: TRBJ1-1
clone_size: .
d_call: .
v_call: TRBV6-5
cdr3_aa: CASSYSRGLTEAFF
cdr3_nt: TGTGCCAGCAGTTACTCTAGAGGACTGACTGAAGCTTTCTTT

j_call: TRBJ2-1
clone_size: .
d_call: .
v_call: TRBV7-9
cdr3_aa: CASSLVASEHNREQFF
cdr3_nt: TGTGCCAGCAGCTTAGTCGCCAGCGAGCACAATCGTGAGCAGTTCTTC

j_call: TRBJ2-3
clone_size: .
d_call: .
v_call: TRBV5-1
cdr3_aa: CASSPTRPSTDTQYF
cdr3_nt: TGCGCCAGCAGCCCCACTAGACCCTCCACAGATACGCAGTATTTT

j_call: TRBJ2-5
clone_size: .
d_call: .
v_call: TRBV4-3
cdr3_aa: CASSQSTARQETQYF
cdr3_nt: TGCGCCAGCAGCCAATCCACAGCCAGACAAGAGACCCAGTACTTC

j_call: TRBJ2-7
clone_size: .
d_call: TRBD2
v_call: TRBV11-2
cdr3_aa: CASSLGAGGTYEQYF
cdr3_nt: TGTGCCAGCAGCTTAGGAGCGGGAGGGACCTACGAGCAGTACTTC

j_call: TRBJ1-4
clone_size: .
d_call: .
v_call: TRBV2
cdr3_aa: CASRRQGLNEKLFF
cdr3_nt: TGTGCCAGCAGGAGGCAGGGGCTTAATGAAAAACTGTTTTTT

j_call: TRBJ1-5
clone_size: .
d_call: TRBD1
v_call: TRBV6-1
cdr3_aa: CASSEPGTGRLNQPQHF
cdr3_nt: TGTGCCAGCAGTGAACCCGGGACAGGGAGACTCAATCAGCCCCAGCATTTT

j_call: TRBJ1-1
clone_size: .
d_call: TRBD1
v_call: TRBV5-1
cdr3_aa: CASSLGQRDTEAFF
cdr3_nt: TGCGCCAGCAGCCTGGGACAGCGAGACACTGAAGCTTTCTTT

j_call: TRBJ2-7
clone_size: .
d_call: TRBD2
v_call: TRBV25-1
cdr3_aa: CASSEVAGGLTYEQYF
cdr3_nt: TGTGCCAGCAGTGAGGTGGCGGGAGGATTGACCTACGAGCAGTACTTC

j_call: TRBJ1-2
clone_size: .
d_call: TRBD1
v_call: TRBV5-1
cdr3_aa: CASSDRQGVVYGYTF
cdr3_nt: TGCGCCAGCAGCGATAGACAGGGGGTCGTCTATGGCTACACCTTC

j_call: TRBJ2-3
clone_size: .
d_call: .
v_call: TRBV25-1
cdr3_aa: CASSAKRGTQYF
cdr3_nt: TGTGCCAGCAGTGCAAAGCGTGGTACGCAGTATTTT

j_call: TRBJ1-5
clone_size: .
d_call: .
v_call: TRBV6-5
cdr3_aa: CASSYSRGHQPQHF
cdr3_nt: TGTGCCAGCAGTTACTCCAGGGGCCATCAGCCCCAGCATTTT

j_call: TRBJ2-1
clone_size: .
d_call: TRBD2
v_call: TRBV7-3
cdr3_aa: CASSLGLEAYNEQFF
cdr3_nt: TGTGCCAGCAGCTTGGGACTAGAGGCCTACAATGAGCAGTTCTTC

j_call: TRBJ2-1
clone_size: .
d_call: .
v_call: TRBV4-2
cdr3_aa: CASSAGKGTYNEQFF
cdr3_nt: TGTGCCAGCAGCGCGGGAAAGGGTACGTACAATGAGCAGTTCTTC

j_call: TRBJ2-1
clone_size: .
d_call: TRBD2
v_call: TRBV7-3
cdr3_aa: CASSLRAGAHEQFF
cdr3_nt: TGTGCCAGCAGCTTAAGGGCGGGAGCGCATGAGCAGTTCTTC

j_call: TRBJ1-4
clone_size: .
d_call: .
v_call: TRBV15
cdr3_aa: CATSRETQSQKLFF
cdr3_nt: TGTGCCACCAGCCGAGAGACACAAAGCCAAAAACTGTTTTTT

j_call: TRBJ2-7
clone_size: .
d_call: TRBD2
v_call: TRBV6-5
cdr3_aa: CASRYGTSGSSYEQYF
cdr3_nt: TGTGCCAGCAGGTACGGGACTAGCGGCAGCTCCTACGAGCAGTACTTC

j_call: TRBJ2-7
clone_size: .
d_call: TRBD2
v_call: TRBV18
cdr3_aa: CASSPPMGEGHEQYF
cdr3_nt: TGTGCCAGCTCACCACCTATGGGGGAGGGCCACGAGCAGTACTTC

j_call: TRBJ1-2
clone_size: once
d_call: .
v_call: TRBV29-1
cdr3_aa: CSVHLPGHELGGYTF
cdr3_nt: TGCAGCGTTCACCTTCCGGGACACGAGCTTGGGGGCTACACCTTC

j_call: TRBJ2-7
clone_size: .
d_call: TRBD1
v_call: TRBV19
cdr3_aa: CASSLTGTGGYEQYF
cdr3_nt: TGTGCCAGTAGTCTTACCGGGACAGGGGGCTACGAGCAGTACTTC

j_call: TRBJ1-4
clone_size: .
d_call: .
v_call: TRBV30
cdr3_aa: CAWSGNDRTEKLFF
cdr3_nt: TGTGCCTGGAGTGGAAACGACAGGACGGAAAAACTGTTTTTT

j_call: TRBJ1-1
clone_size: .
d_call: TRBD1
v_call: TRBV19
cdr3_aa: CASSPSPQGAQTEAFF
cdr3_nt: TGTGCCAGTAGTCCGAGCCCTCAGGGGGCGCAGACTGAAGCTTTCTTT

j_call: TRBJ1-4
clone_size: once
d_call: .
v_call: TRBV19
cdr3_aa: CASSITDGNEKLFF
cdr3_nt: TGTGCCAGTAGTATCACAGATGGAAATGAAAAACTGTTTTTT

j_call: TRBJ2-7
clone_size: .
d_call: .
v_call: TRBV5-1
cdr3_aa: CASGQGLIYEQYF
cdr3_nt: TGCGCCAGCGGTCAGGGGCTAATCTACGAGCAGTACTTC

j_call: TRBJ2-1
clone_size: .
d_call: .
v_call: TRBV7-9
cdr3_aa: CASSHPTSNEQFF
cdr3_nt: TGTGCCAGCAGCCACCCGACAAGCAATGAGCAGTTCTTC

j_call: TRBJ2-7
clone_size: .
d_call: .
v_call: TRBV11-3
cdr3_aa: CASSPRTNSYEQYF
cdr3_nt: TGTGCCAGCAGCCCTAGGACAAACTCCTACGAGCAGTACTTC

j_call: TRBJ2-2
clone_size: .
d_call: .
v_call: TRBV5-1
cdr3_aa: CASSPDSNTGELFF
cdr3_nt: TGCGCCAGCAGCCCGGACTCCAACACCGGGGAGCTGTTTTTT

j_call: TRBJ1-5
clone_size: .
d_call: TRBD1
v_call: TRBV2
cdr3_aa: CASSEQQGGQPQHF
cdr3_nt: TGTGCCAGCAGTGAACAACAGGGGGGCCAGCCCCAGCATTTT

j_call: TRBJ2-5
clone_size: once
d_call: TRBD2
v_call: TRBV19
cdr3_aa: CASSMAGTRWLSETQYF
cdr3_nt: TGTGCCAGTAGTATGGCCGGGACTAGATGGTTATCAGAGACCCAGTACTTC

j_call: TRBJ1-1
clone_size: .
d_call: TRBD1
v_call: TRBV5-4
cdr3_aa: CAFLTTGAGTEAFF
cdr3_nt: TGTGCCTTCTTAACGACAGGGGCAGGGACTGAAGCTTTCTTT

j_call: TRBJ1-1
clone_size: .
d_call: TRBD1
v_call: TRBV9
cdr3_aa: CASSEAGGRAEAFF
cdr3_nt: TGTGCCAGCAGCGAGGCAGGGGGAAGAGCTGAAGCTTTCTTT

j_call: TRBJ2-7
clone_size: .
d_call: TRBD1
v_call: TRBV10-3
cdr3_aa: CAISSGTVYSYEQYF
cdr3_nt: TGTGCCATCAGTTCCGGGACAGTTTATTCCTACGAGCAGTACTTC